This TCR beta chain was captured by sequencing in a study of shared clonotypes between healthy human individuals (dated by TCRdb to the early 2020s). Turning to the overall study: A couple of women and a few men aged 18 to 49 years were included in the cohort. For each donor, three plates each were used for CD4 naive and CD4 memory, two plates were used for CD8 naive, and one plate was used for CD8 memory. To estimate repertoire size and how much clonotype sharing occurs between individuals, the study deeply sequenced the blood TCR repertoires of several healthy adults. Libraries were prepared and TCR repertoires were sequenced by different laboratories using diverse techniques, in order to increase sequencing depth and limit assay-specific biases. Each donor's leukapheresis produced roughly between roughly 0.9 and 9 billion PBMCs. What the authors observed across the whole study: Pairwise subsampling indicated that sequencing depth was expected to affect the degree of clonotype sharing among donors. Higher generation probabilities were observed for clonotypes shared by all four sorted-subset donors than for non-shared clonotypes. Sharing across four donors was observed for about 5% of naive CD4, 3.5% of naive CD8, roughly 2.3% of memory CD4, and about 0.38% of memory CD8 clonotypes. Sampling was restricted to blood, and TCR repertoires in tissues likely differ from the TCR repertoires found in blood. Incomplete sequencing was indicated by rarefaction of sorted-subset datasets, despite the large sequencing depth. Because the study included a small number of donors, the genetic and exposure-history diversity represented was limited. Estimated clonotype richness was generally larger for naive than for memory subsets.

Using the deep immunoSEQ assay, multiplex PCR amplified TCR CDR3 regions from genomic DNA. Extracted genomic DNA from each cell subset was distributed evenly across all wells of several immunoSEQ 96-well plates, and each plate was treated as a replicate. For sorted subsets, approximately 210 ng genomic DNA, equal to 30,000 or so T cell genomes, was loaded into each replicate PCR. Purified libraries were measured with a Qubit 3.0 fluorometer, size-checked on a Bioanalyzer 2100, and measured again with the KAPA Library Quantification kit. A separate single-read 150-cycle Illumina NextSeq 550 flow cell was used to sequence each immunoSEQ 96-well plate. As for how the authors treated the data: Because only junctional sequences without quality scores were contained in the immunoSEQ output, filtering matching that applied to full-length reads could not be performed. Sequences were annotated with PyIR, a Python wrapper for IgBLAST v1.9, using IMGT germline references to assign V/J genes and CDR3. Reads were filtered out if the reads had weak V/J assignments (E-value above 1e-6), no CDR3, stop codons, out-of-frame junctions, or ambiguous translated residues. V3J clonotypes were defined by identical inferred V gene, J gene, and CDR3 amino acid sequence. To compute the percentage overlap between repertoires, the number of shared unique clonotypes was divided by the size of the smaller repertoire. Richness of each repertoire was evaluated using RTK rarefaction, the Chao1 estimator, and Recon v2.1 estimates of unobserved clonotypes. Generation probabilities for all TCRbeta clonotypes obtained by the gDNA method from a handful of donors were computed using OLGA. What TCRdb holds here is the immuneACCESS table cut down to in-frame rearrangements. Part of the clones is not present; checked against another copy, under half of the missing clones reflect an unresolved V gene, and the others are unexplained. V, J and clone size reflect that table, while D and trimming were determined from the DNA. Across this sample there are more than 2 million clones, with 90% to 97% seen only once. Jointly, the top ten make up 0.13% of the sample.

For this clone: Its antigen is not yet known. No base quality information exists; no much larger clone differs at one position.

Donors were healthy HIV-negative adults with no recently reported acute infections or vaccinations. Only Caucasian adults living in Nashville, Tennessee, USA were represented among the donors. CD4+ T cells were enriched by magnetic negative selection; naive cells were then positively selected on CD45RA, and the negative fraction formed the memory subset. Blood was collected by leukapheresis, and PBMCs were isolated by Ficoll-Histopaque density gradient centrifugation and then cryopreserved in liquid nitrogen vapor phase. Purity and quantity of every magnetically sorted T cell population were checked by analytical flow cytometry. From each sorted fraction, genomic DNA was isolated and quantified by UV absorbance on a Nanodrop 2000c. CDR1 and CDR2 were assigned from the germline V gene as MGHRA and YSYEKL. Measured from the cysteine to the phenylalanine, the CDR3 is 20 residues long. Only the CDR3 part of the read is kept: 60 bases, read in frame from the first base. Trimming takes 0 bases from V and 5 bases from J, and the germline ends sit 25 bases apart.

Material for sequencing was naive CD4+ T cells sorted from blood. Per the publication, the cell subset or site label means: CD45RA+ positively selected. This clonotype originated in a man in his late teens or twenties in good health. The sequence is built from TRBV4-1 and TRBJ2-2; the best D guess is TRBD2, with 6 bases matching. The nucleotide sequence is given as TGCGCCAGCAGCCAAGATCGGGAGCGGGCCCTACCGGGGAAAACCGGGGAGCTGTTTTTT. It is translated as CASSQDRERALPGKTGELFF.